The clone carrying this T cell receptor beta chain was counted only a few times. The antigen is undetermined. This CDR3 contains 14 residues. The V end was cut by 1 base, the J end by 3 bases, with 10 bases between. Germline CDR1 reads LGHDT; CDR2 reads YNNKEL (reference sequence). These data come from a study of T-cell memory formation after mild COVID-19. General observations from the study: Within pre-infection memory, some responding clones were found, suggesting cross-reactive memory joined. CD4+ contracting clones lay mainly in CM and EM, CD8+ ones in EMRA.

Barcoded TCR alpha and TCR beta cDNA libraries with UMIs came from 5'RACE using constant-segment primers. One entry per CDR3 protein, called by TCRdb with MiXCR from the 5' RACE reads. The table lists about 400,000 distinct CDR3 sequences, 23% of them singletons. The rearrangement joins TRBV3-1 to TRBJ2-7, with a tentative D call TRBD2 (6 bases). The specimen sequenced was PBMCs or a T cell subset sorted from them (not recorded which). This receptor was identified in an adult woman who had mild COVID-19 (a few samples of this study predate the infection). Cell type and time point are not known. CDR3 region: CASSQVGGFYEQYF. The CDR3 DNA sequence: TGTGCCAGCAGCCAAGTTGGAGGGTTCTACGAGCAGTACTTC.